The 16 T cell receptor beta chains below come from one sample, sequenced in a study of breast tumors, draining lymph nodes, adjacent tissues. Samples came from axillary lymph nodes draining the breast cancer. TCRdb recomputed calls from the multiplex PCR reads with MiXCR, one row per CDR3 protein. The repertoire holds 200,000 to 300,000 distinct CDR3 sequences, with 30% as singletons. The sample comprised axillary lymph node tissue. Every receptor here comes from a female donor with breast cancer. Some clones in this sample may be carry-over from other donors' samples.

This clonotype has at least ten counts. The V call is TRBV19, the J call TRBJ1-2; possibly TRBD1 for D (6 bases). The ends were cut back, 5 bases at V and 4 bases at J, with 11 bases in the middle. Germline V gene data show CDR1 as LNHDA and CDR2 as SQIVND (reference sequence). CDR3 length: 13 residues. This CDR3 reads CASSPPGAYGYTF. The CDR3 nucleotides are TGTGCCAGTAGTCCTCCGGGGGCCTATGGCTACACCTTC.

This clonotype was counted many times. The rearrangement joins TRBV7-2 to TRBJ2-7; 8 positions agree with TRBD1. This CDR3 is built from 14 residues. Germline V lookup: CDR1 SGHTA, CDR2 FQGNSA. After removal of 3 bases from V and 5 bases from J, the junction contained 6 bases not matched to a gene. CDR3 protein: CASSFRTGRNEQYF. The CDR3, as DNA: TGTGCCAGCAGCTTCAGGACAGGGAGGAACGAGCAGTACTTC.

Of note for this clonotype: A much larger clone is a single base away; this may be a read error. The genes are TRBV20-1 and TRBJ1-2; D unclear. This CDR3 contains 11 residues. CDR1 and CDR2 (germline): DFQATT, SNEGSKA (reference sequence). Trimming shortened V by 5 bases and J by 8 bases, and 12 bases separated the two germline ends. The CDR3 sequence is CSAHKAGGYTF. The CDR3 coding sequence is TGCAGTGCTCATAAAGCGGGGGGCTACACCTTC.

CDR3 loop: CSAFTGEGIRGYTF. In nucleotides, the CDR3 is TGCAGTGCTTTTACAGGGGAGGGGATCAGGGGCTACACCTTC. The chain carries TRBV20-1 and TRBJ1-2; 7 bases are shared with TRBD1. V lost 5 bases to trimming and J lost 8 bases; unmatched junction nucleotides: 14. The germline V gene has CDR1 DFQATT and CDR2 SNEGSKA (reference sequence). This CDR3 has 14 amino acids.

This clonotype was counted at least ten times. The V gene is TRBV7-9, the J gene TRBJ2-7, with TRBD1 matching 7 bases. The CDR3 totals 12 residues. V shed 5 bases and J 7 bases; nucleotides not matched to a gene: 5. Per the germline V gene, CDR1 is SEHNR and CDR2 is FQNEAQ (reference sequence). The DNA of the CDR3 is TGTGCCAGCAGCATGGGACAGACTGAGCAGTACTTC. Protein product: CASSMGQTEQYF.

This clonotype has a single count. Just one base apart from a much larger clone, this may be a read error. V usage is TRBV12-3 or TRBV12-4 and J usage is TRBJ2-1; no clear D gene. CDR3 length: 15 residues. The CDR3: CASSFVRLSYNEQLF. DNA for the CDR3: TGTGCCAGCAGTTTTGTACGGCTAAGCTACAATGAGCAGCTCTTC.

In this sample, this clonotype turned up many times. This chain connects TRBV24-1 to TRBJ2-1; no reliable D call. The germline V gene has CDR1 KGHDR and CDR2 SFDVKD. The CDR3 covers 15 residues. Trimming shortened V by 6 bases and J by 8 bases, and 19 bases separated the two germline ends. The CDR3 region is CATSNPVGIRDEQFF. The CDR3 DNA follows: TGTGCCACCAGTAACCCCGTGGGCATAAGGGATGAGCAGTTCTTC.

This clonotype came up many times. This sequence joins TRBV11-2 and TRBJ2-7; no clear D gene. CDR1 is SGHAT and CDR2 is FQNNGV in the germline V gene. The germline V and J ends were trimmed by 10 bases and 2 bases, with 15 bases remaining between them. The CDR3 consists of 13 residues. The CDR3 sequence is CAKRHVEAYEQYF. CDR3 nucleotides: TGTGCCAAACGACACGTAGAGGCCTACGAGCAGTACTTC.

The chain couples TRBV6-4 to TRBJ2-2; TRBD2 matches at 13 bases. With V trimmed by 0 bases and J by 0 bases, 1 base remained unmatched. This CDR3 comprises 18 residues. Germline V CDR1 and CDR2: MRHNA, SNTAGT. The CDR3 sequence: CASSDSGLAGANTGELFF. CDR3 in DNA: TGTGCCAGCAGTGACTCCGGACTAGCGGGAGCGAACACCGGGGAGCTGTTTTTT.

This clonotype was counted many times. V is TRBV11-2 and J is TRBJ2-3, with D perhaps being TRBD1 or TRBD2 (5 bases each). From germline, CDR1 is SGHAT and CDR2 FQNNGV. Trimming pared 5 bases from V and 2 bases from J, leaving 14 bases between. The CDR3 has 15 amino acids. CDR3 residues: CASSPRDGITDTQYF. CDR3 sequence (DNA): TGTGCCAGCAGCCCCCGGGACGGAATCACAGATACGCAGTATTTT.

In this sample, this clonotype turned up many times. The DNA of the CDR3 is TGCGCCAGCAAAGAGGACAGCCCTAGCTCCTACGAGCAGTACTTC. Its protein is CASKEDSPSSYEQYF. The V gene is TRBV5-1, the J gene TRBJ2-7; D is perhaps TRBD1 (6 bases). The CDR3 is 15 amino acids. Germline CDR1 is SGHRS and CDR2 is YFSETQ. V was shortened by 6 bases and J by 0 bases, with 16 bases between the two germline ends. The variable domain in full, completed from reference TRBV5-1 and TRBJ2-7, reads KAGVTQTPRYLIKTRGQQVTLSCSPISGHRSVSWYQQTPGQGLQFLFEYFSETQRNKGNFPGRFSGRQFSNSRSEMNVSTLELGDSALYLCASKEDSPSSYEQYFGPGTRLTVT.

The chain combines TRBV28 with TRBJ2-3, with D perhaps matching TRBD1 or TRBD2 (5 bases each). This CDR3 has 15 amino acids. Germline-derived CDR1 and CDR2 are MDHEN and SYDVKM. Trimming took 3 bases from V and 0 from J, leaving 10 bases between them. CDR3 nucleotide sequence: TGTGCCAGCAGTTTTACCGGGGCGAGCACAGATACGCAGTATTTT. The encoded protein is CASSFTGASTDTQYF. The complete variable domain, with remaining parts taken from reference TRBV28 and TRBJ2-3, reads DVKVTQSSRYLVKRTGEKVFLECVQDMDHENMFWYRQDPGLGLRLIYFSYDVKMKEKGDIPEGYSVSREKKERFSLILESASTNQTSMYLCASSFTGASTDTQYFGPGTRLTVL.

This clonotype was seen ten or more times. CDR3: CASSFLGTTYNEQFF. The DNA of the CDR3 is TGTGCCAGCAGCTTCCTGGGGACCACTTACAATGAGCAGTTCTTC. The chain joins TRBV7-3 to TRBJ2-1; the D call may be TRBD1 or TRBD2 (5 bases each). The CDR3 has 15 amino acids. V was pared by 3 bases and J by 4 bases, with 13 bases between. CDR1 is SGHTA, CDR2 FQGTGA, per germline.

The chain has TRBV5-1 and TRBJ1-5; D is perhaps TRBD1 (6 bases). CDR1 is SGHRS and CDR2 is YFSETQ in the germline V gene. The CDR3 sequence is 15 residues long. The ends were cut back, 3 bases at V and 5 bases at J, with 15 bases in the middle. CDR3 DNA: TGCGCCAGCAGCTGGGGGGGCAGTCGCGATCAGCCCCAGCATTTT. Encoded protein: CASSWGGSRDQPQHF.

This chain links TRBV4-3 with TRBJ2-7; 10 bases match TRBD1. The CDR3 length is 15 residues. With 4 bases clipped from V and 3 bases from J, the junction kept 6 bases outside the gene matches. Germline values: CDR1 LGHNA, CDR2 YSLEER. The CDR3 protein is CASSLGTGAVYEQYF. The CDR3 region has the DNA TGCGCCAGCAGCCTGGGGACAGGGGCAGTCTACGAGCAGTACTTC.

This clonotype was counted at least ten times. This rearrangement joins TRBV5-1 to TRBJ2-7; D is unclear. There are 13 residues in the CDR3. The V gene lost 1 base and the J gene lost 3 bases, with 8 bases spanning the gap. Germline loops: CDR1 SGHRS, CDR2 YFSETQ. Here the CDR3 DNA reads TGCGCCAGCAGCTTGTCGAGTTTCTACGAGCAGTACTTC. Its protein is CASSLSSFYEQYF. Filled out from reference TRBV5-1 and TRBJ2-7, the complete variable domain reads KAGVTQTPRYLIKTRGQQVTLSCSPISGHRSVSWYQQTPGQGLQFLFEYFSETQRNKGNFPGRFSGRQFSNSRSEMNVSTLELGDSALYLCASSLSSFYEQYFGPGTRLTVT.